The next 14 T cell receptor beta chains were all read from a single sample in a study of blood T cells in healthy people across ages. Then a second PCR, running about 6 to 11 cycles, was carried out with a sample-barcoded 5' primer and a J-beta primer mix. TCRdb re-called the 5' RACE reads through MiXCR, storing one row per CDR3 protein. The data contain 800,000 or so distinct CDR3 sequences, around 68% of them seen just once; the ten biggest clones take up roughly 25%. Sequencing input: blood. These TCRs come from a man younger than 45 in good health.

The J gene is TRBJ2-1, the V gene TRBV7-2; 8 bases align to TRBD2. The CDR3 sequence is 16 residues long. After removal of 1 base from V and 9 bases from J, the junction contained 11 bases not matched to a gene. Per the germline V gene, CDR1 is SGHTA and CDR2 is FQGNSA. This CDR3 reads CASSLDGTSFRGEQFF. The CDR3, as DNA: TGTGCCAGCAGCTTAGACGGGACTAGTTTTCGTGGTGAGCAGTTCTTC. The full variable domain, its missing parts supplied by reference TRBV7-2 and TRBJ2-1, is GAGVSQSPSNKVTEKGKDVELRCDPISGHTALYWYRQSLGQGLEFLIYFQGNSAPDKSGLPSDRFSAERTGGSVSTLTIQRTQQEDSAVYLCASSLDGTSFRGEQFFGPGTRLTVL.

This clonotype showed up just a few times. The gene calls are TRBV7-9 and TRBJ1-6; D unresolved. The CDR3 has 12 amino acids. V lost 8 bases and J lost 7, with 9 bases in between. Germline loops: CDR1 SEHNR, CDR2 FQNEAQ (reference sequence). CDR3 residues: CASDKGNSPLHF. CDR3 sequence (DNA): TGTGCCAGCGACAAAGGGAATTCACCCCTCCACTTT.

The chain couples TRBV6-1 to TRBJ1-5, with 11 bases lining up with TRBD1. Germline V CDR1 and CDR2: MNHNS, SASEGT. The CDR3 is made up of 18 amino acids. V was clipped by 5 bases and J by 7 bases; unmatched bases: 16. The CDR3 sequence is CASSTGTGGGHLSQPQHF. The CDR3 bases are TGTGCCAGCAGTACCGGGACAGGGGGGGGACACCTCTCCCAGCCCCAGCATTTT.

The chain has TRBV29-1 and TRBJ2-3; the D is unclear. The CDR3 spans 13 residues. CDR1 and CDR2 from the germline V gene are SQVTM and ANQGSEA. V lost 3 bases to trimming and J lost 3 bases, with 10 bases between them. The CDR3 sequence is CSVDDLYTDTQYF. CDR3 DNA: TGCAGCGTTGACGACCTCTATACAGATACGCAGTATTTT.

This clonotype was detected a few times. V and J are TRBV20-1 and TRBJ2-7; 7 nucleotides match TRBD1. Germline loops: CDR1 DFQATT, CDR2 SNEGSKA (reference sequence). The CDR3 extends over 13 amino acids. The J segment lost 1 base and the V segment lost 5 bases, leaving 5 bases of the junction unmatched. CDR3 in amino acids: CSAGRTGSYEQYF. The CDR3 DNA reads TGCAGTGCTGGAAGGACAGGTTCCTACGAGCAGTACTTC.

The rearrangement joins TRBV25-1 to TRBJ1-1; D not certain. Germline V gives CDR1 MGHDK, CDR2 SYGVNS. CDR3 length equals 14 residues. V gave up 4 bases and J gave up 4 bases, with 13 bases separating them. The CDR3 reads CASSVSGLRTEAFF. For the CDR3, the DNA is TGTGCCAGCAGTGTGAGTGGTCTGCGCACTGAAGCTTTCTTT.

The chain combines TRBV24-1 with TRBJ2-1; TRBD1 agrees at 8 bases. Germline V CDR1 and CDR2: KGHDR, SFDVKD. The CDR3 contains 16 residues. V lost 4 bases to trimming and J lost 10 bases; unmatched junction nucleotides: 14. The CDR3 here is CATSEPGGAGGYEQFF. Written as DNA, the CDR3 is TGTGCCACCAGTGAGCCAGGGGGCGCAGGCGGGTACGAGCAGTTCTTC.

The V and J genes are TRBV5-5 and TRBJ2-2, with D possibly being TRBD2 (5 bases). Germline assignment: CDR1 SGHKS and CDR2 YYEKEE (reference sequence). This CDR3 is 15 amino acids long. V was cut by 4 bases and J by 4 bases, with 14 bases left in between. DNA of the CDR3: TGTGCCAGCAGCCGGCCCGGGGAAGGCACCGGGGAGCTGTTTTTT. Its translation is CASSRPGEGTGELFF.

This chain links TRBV28 with TRBJ1-6, with 8 bases matching TRBD1. CDR1 MDHEN and CDR2 SYDVKM come from the germline V gene. The CDR3 consists of 15 residues. J gave up 7 bases and V 6 bases, and 8 bases lay outside the gene matches. This chain's CDR3 is CASRGLQGANSPLHF. The DNA of the CDR3 is TGTGCCAGCAGGGGGCTCCAGGGGGCGAATTCACCCCTCCACTTT.

This clonotype has just a few counts. The V call is TRBV6-5, the J call TRBJ2-1, with unresolved D. Germline CDR1 and CDR2: MNHEY and SVGAGI. There are 13 residues in the CDR3. V was cut by 2 bases and J by 7 bases, with 9 bases left in between. The CDR3 spells CASSYDQINEQFF. The DNA for the CDR3 is TGTGCCAGCAGTTACGATCAGATAAATGAGCAGTTCTTC.

This clonotype was counted only a few times. This chain uses TRBV21-1 with TRBJ1-4; the table assigns TRBD1, which was not confirmed against the DNA. TRBV21-1 is noted as a pseudogene. This CDR3 has 16 amino acids. The CDR3 bases are TGTGCCAGCAGCAAAGCGGGGACAGGGGGCAGTGAAAAACTGTTTTTT. Translated, it gives CASSKAGTGGSEKLFF.

This chain connects TRBV12-3 or TRBV12-4 to TRBJ2-5; D gene ambiguous. The J call may be in error: the DNA end matches TRBJ2-7 better. CDR3 size: 14 residues. The CDR3 nucleotides read TGTGCCAGCAGTTTGAAAGTGGGGATAGGCGAGCAGTACTTC. This gives the protein CASSLKVGIGEQYF.

V gene TRBV7-2 combines with J gene TRBJ2-3; TRBD2 matches 8 bases. This CDR3 is 13 amino acids long. Germline V gene data show CDR1 as SGHTA and CDR2 as FQGNSA. V trimming: 1 base; J trimming: 10 bases; junction bases outside the gene matches: 4. The CDR3 sequence is CASSLEAGRAQYF. CDR3 DNA sequence: TGTGCCAGCAGCTTAGAGGCCGGGAGGGCGCAGTATTTT.

The J gene is TRBJ2-1, the V gene TRBV6-6; the match to TRBD2 covers 7 bases. The junction had 10 bases not matched to a gene; V was cut back by 5 bases and J by 0 bases. The germline V gene encodes CDR1 MNHNY and CDR2 SVGAGI (reference sequence). The CDR3 covers 17 residues. CDR3 nucleotides: TGTGCCAGCAGTCCTACCGCCGGGGGGAGCTCCTACAATGAGCAGTTCTTC. This encodes CASSPTAGGSSYNEQFF.